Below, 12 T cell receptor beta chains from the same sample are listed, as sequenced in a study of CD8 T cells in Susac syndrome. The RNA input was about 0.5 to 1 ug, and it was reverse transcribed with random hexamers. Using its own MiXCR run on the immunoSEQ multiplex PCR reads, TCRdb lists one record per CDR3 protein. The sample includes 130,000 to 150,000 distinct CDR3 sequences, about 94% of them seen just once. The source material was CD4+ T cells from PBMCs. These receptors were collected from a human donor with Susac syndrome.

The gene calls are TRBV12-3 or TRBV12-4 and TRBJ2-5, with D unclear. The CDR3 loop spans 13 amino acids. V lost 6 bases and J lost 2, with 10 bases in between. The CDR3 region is CASSQASQETQYF. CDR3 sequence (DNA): TGTGCCAGCAGCCAGGCGAGTCAAGAGACCCAGTACTTC.

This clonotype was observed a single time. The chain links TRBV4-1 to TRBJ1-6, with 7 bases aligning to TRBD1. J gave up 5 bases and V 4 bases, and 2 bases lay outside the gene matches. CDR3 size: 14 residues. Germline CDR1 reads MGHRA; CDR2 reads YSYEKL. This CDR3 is CASSLQGNNSPLHF. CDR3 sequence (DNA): TGCGCCAGCAGCCTACAGGGGAATAATTCACCCCTCCACTTT.

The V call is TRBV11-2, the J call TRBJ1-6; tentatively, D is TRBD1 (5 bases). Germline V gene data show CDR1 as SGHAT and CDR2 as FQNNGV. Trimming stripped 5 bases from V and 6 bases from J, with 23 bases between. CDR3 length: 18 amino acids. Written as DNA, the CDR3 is TGTGCCAGCAGCCGAAGGGCGGGGGGTGAAATACGTAATTCACCCCTCCACTTT. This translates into CASSRRAGGEIRNSPLHF.

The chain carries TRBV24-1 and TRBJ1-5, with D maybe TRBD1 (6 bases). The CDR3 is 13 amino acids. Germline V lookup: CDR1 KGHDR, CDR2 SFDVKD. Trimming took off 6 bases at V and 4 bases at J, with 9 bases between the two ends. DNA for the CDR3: TGTGCCACCAGTCCGACAGGTAATCAGCCCCAGCATTTT. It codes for CATSPTGNQPQHF.

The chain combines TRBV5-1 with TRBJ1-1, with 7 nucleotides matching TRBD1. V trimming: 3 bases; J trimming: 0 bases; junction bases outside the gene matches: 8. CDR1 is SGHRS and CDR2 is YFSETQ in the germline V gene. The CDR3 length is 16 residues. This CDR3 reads CASSSRTGIMNTEAFF. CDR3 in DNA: TGCGCCAGCAGCTCCCGGACAGGCATCATGAACACTGAAGCTTTCTTT.

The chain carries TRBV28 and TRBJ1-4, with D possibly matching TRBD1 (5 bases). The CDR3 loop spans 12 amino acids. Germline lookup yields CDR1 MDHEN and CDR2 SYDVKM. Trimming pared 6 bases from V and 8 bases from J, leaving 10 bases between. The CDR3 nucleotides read TGTGCCAGCAGGGGGCAGGAAGAAAAACTGTTTTTT. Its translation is CASRGQEEKLFF. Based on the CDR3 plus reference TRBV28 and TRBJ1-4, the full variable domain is DVKVTQSSRYLVKRTGEKVFLECVQDMDHENMFWYRQDPGLGLRLIYFSYDVKMKEKGDIPEGYSVSREKKERFSLILESASTNQTSMYLCASRGQEEKLFFGSGTQLSVL.

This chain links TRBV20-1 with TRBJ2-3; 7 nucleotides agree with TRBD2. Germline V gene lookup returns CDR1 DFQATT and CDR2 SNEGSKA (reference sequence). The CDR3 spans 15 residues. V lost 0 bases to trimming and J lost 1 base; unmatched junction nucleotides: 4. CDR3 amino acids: CSAREPAGRTDTQYF. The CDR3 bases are TGCAGTGCTAGAGAGCCAGCGGGACGCACAGATACGCAGTATTTT.

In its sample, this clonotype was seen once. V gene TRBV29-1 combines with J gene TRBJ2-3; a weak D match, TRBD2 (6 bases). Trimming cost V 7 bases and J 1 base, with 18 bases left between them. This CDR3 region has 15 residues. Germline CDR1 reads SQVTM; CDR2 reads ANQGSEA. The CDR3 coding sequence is TGCAGCGCATCGTTAGCGGCGGGTGGCACAGATACGCAGTATTTT. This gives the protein CSASLAAGGTDTQYF.

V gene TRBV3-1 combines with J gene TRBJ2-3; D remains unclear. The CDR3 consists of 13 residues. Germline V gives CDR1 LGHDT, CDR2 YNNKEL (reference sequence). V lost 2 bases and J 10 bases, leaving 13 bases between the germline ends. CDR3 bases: TGTGCCAGCAGCCAAAACGTGGGTGATTCGCAGTATTTT. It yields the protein CASSQNVGDSQYF.

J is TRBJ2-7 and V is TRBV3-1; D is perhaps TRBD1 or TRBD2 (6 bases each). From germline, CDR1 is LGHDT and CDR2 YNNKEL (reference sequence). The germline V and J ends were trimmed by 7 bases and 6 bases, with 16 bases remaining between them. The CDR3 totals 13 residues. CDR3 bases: TGTGCCAGCACCCCAAGGGGGGTGGGCGAGCAGTACTTC. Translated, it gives CASTPRGVGEQYF.

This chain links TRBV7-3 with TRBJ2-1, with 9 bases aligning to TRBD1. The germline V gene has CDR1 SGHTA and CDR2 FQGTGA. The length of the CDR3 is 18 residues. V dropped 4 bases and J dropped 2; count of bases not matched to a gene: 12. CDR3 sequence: CASSSGTGRDPPYNEQFF. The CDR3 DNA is TGTGCCAGCAGCTCCGGGACAGGGCGGGACCCCCCCTACAATGAGCAGTTCTTC.

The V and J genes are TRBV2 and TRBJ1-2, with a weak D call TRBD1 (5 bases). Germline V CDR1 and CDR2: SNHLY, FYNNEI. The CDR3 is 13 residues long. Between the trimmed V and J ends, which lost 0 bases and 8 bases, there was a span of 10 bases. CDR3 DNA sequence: TGTGCCAGCAGTGAAGCGGCACGACAGGGCTACACCTTC. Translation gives CASSEAARQGYTF.